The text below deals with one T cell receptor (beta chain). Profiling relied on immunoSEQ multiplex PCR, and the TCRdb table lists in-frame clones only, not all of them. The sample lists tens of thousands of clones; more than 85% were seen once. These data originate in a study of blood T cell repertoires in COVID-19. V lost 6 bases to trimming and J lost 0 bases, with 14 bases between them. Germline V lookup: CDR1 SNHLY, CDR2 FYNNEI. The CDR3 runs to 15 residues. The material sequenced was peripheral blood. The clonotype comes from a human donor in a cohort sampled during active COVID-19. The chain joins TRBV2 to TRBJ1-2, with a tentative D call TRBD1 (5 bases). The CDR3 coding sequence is TGTGCCAGCAGATCGACAGATCATCCTAACTATGGCTACACCTTC. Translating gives CASRSTDHPNYGYTF.